The 14 T cell receptor beta chains below were found in one sample sequenced in a study of T cell responses to AZD1222 COVID-19 vaccine. Using immunoSEQ multiplex PCR, the repertoire was profiled, and TCRdb retains in-frame clones only, with some absent. The sample records some 150,000 clones, about 93% being singletons. The sample was peripheral blood, taken on day 0 of AZD1222 vaccination. The receptors come from an adult in good health.

CDR3 sequence: CASGLNRDSNQPQHF. The CDR3 DNA is TGTGCCAGCGGATTGAACAGGGATAGCAATCAGCCCCAGCATTTT. The gene calls are TRBV2 and TRBJ1-5, with a possible D match to TRBD1 (6 bases). This CDR3 is built from 15 residues. Germline CDR1 is SNHLY and CDR2 is FYNNEI. The ends were cut back, 8 bases at V and 0 bases at J, with 14 bases in the middle.

The gene calls are TRBV23-1 and TRBJ1-6, with 7 bases aligning to TRBD1. TRBV23-1 is an open reading frame whose function is uncertain. V shed 2 bases and J 9 bases; nucleotides not matched to a gene: 16. The CDR3 length is 18 residues. The CDR3 loop reads CASSQKPAADRKLSPLHF. The CDR3 nucleotides read TGCGCCAGCAGTCAAAAACCGGCGGCGGACAGGAAACTTTCACCCCTCCACTTT.

The rearrangement joins TRBV6-5 to TRBJ2-2; 9 bases are shared with TRBD1. V lost 7 bases to trimming and J lost 7 bases; unmatched junction nucleotides: 7. Germline V gene sequence: CDR1 MNHEY, CDR2 SVGAGI. CDR3 size: 14 residues. CDR3 nucleotides: TGTGCCAGCAAAGTACAGGGGGCTGGCGGGGAGCTGTTTTTT. Residues: CASKVQGAGGELFF.

V usage is TRBV18 and J usage is TRBJ2-1; 8 positions agree with TRBD1. Trimming cost V 5 bases and J 8 bases; bases outside gene matches: 8. CDR3 size: 14 residues. Germline loops: CDR1 KGHSH, CDR2 LQKENI. CDR3 DNA: TGTGCCAGCTCAGATTCAGGGGGCTTCCATGAGCAGTTCTTC. Translating gives CASSDSGGFHEQFF. The entire variable domain, with the rest obtained from reference TRBV18 and TRBJ2-1, is as follows: NAGVMQNPRHLVRRRGQEARLRCSPMKGHSHVYWYRQLPEEGLKFMVYLQKENIIDESGMPKERFSAEFPKEGPSILRIQQVVRGDSAAYFCASSDSGGFHEQFFGPGTRLTVL.

The CDR3 DNA sequence: TGTGCCAGCAGTTACCCCCCGCGAACTGAAGCTTTCTTT. It is translated as CASSYPPRTEAFF. The chain joins TRBV6-2 or TRBV6-3 to TRBJ1-1, with D unclear. V shed 2 bases and J shed 5 bases, with 9 bases lying between them. The germline gives CDR1 MNHEY, CDR2 SVGEGT. The CDR3 sequence is 13 residues long.

In its sample, this clone was seen once. The V gene is TRBV29-1, the J gene TRBJ1-1; D is uncertain. Trimming removed 7 bases at V and 4 bases at J, with 10 bases between. This CDR3 comprises 11 residues. The germline V gene encodes CDR1 SQVTM and CDR2 ANQGSEA. CDR3 sequence: CSADGGTEAFF. The CDR3 region has the DNA TGCAGCGCCGACGGAGGCACTGAAGCTTTCTTT.

As regards this clone: The CDR3 does not close with the conserved phenylalanine or tryptophan, likely indicating a read error. Because the CDR3's place on the DNA is in doubt, the DNA is left out and the CDR3 is given as listed by TCRdb. The rearrangement joins TRBV4-2 to TRBJ2-7; TRBD2 reflects the table's D call only, with no check against the DNA. The CDR3 is 9 residues long, ends included. The V gene's germline CDR1 is LGHNA and CDR2 YNFKEQ. The CDR3 loop reads CASSHRGFC.

V is TRBV29-1 and J is TRBJ2-2; TRBD2 agrees at 7 bases. V lost 5 bases, J lost 0 bases, and 0 bases stayed unmatched. Germline V lookup: CDR1 SQVTM, CDR2 ANQGSEA. There are 13 residues in the CDR3. Here the CDR3 DNA reads TGCAGCGTTAGCGGGACGAACACCGGGGAGCTGTTTTTT. This encodes CSVSGTNTGELFF.

This clone appeared a single time. V gene TRBV6-2 or TRBV6-3 combines with J gene TRBJ2-7, with TRBD2 identical over 8 bases. The V segment lost 6 bases and the J segment 0 bases; nucleotides outside the gene matches: 10. The CDR3 is 16 amino acids. CDR1 is MNHEY and CDR2 is SVGEGT in the germline V gene. The CDR3 sequence is CASSQTSGYGSYEQYF. The CDR3 coding sequence is TGTGCCAGCAGCCAAACTAGCGGCTATGGCTCCTACGAGCAGTACTTC.

The rearrangement links TRBV28 to TRBJ1-5, with D possibly being TRBD1 (6 bases). The CDR3 runs to 17 residues. From germline, CDR1 is MDHEN and CDR2 SYDVKM. V shed 6 bases and J shed 5 bases, with 23 bases lying between them. The CDR3 here is CASRAGVNRAQDQPQHF. The CDR3 DNA is TGTGCCAGCAGGGCAGGGGTTAACAGGGCGCAAGATCAGCCCCAGCATTTT. The complete variable domain, with remaining parts taken from reference TRBV28 and TRBJ1-5, reads DVKVTQSSRYLVKRTGEKVFLECVQDMDHENMFWYRQDPGLGLRLIYFSYDVKMKEKGDIPEGYSVSREKKERFSLILESASTNQTSMYLCASRAGVNRAQDQPQHFGDGTRLSIL.

V usage is TRBV19 and J usage is TRBJ1-4; D unresolved. From germline, CDR1 is LNHDA and CDR2 SQIVND (reference sequence). The CDR3 consists of 15 residues. Between the trimmed V and J ends, which lost 7 bases and 5 bases, there was a span of 17 bases. The CDR3 protein is CASIPTRTANEKLFF. The CDR3 coding sequence is TGTGCCAGTATCCCCACCCGGACCGCGAATGAAAAACTGTTTTTT.

A remark on this clone: Because the CDR3 is missing its conserved closing phenylalanine or tryptophan, this is likely a read error. Because the CDR3's place on the DNA is in doubt, the DNA is left out and the CDR3 is given as listed by TCRdb. This chain links TRBV19 with TRBJ2-7; the D call of TRBD1 is as the table states it, not checked on the DNA. The CDR3 extends over 10 residues, inclusive of both ends. CDR1 and CDR2 (germline): LNHDA, SQIVND (reference sequence). The CDR3 loop reads CASRRGQGIY.

The gene calls are TRBV4-3 and TRBJ2-3; TRBD1 matches at 8 bases. Germline-derived CDR1 and CDR2 are LGHNA and YSLEER. This CDR3 comprises 15 residues. V shed 0 bases and J 4 bases; nucleotides not matched to a gene: 3. The CDR3 reads CASSQDRGRADTQYF. In DNA form, the CDR3 reads TGCGCCAGCAGCCAAGACAGGGGGCGAGCAGATACGCAGTATTTT.

V usage is TRBV7-2 and J usage is TRBJ2-7, with TRBD1 as a possible D gene (5 bases). The CDR3 covers 16 residues. Germline loops: CDR1 SGHTA, CDR2 FQGNSA. Between the trimmed V and J ends, which lost 1 base and 2 bases, there was a span of 15 bases. CDR3: CASSLGAPEGAYEQYF. The CDR3 DNA is TGTGCCAGCAGCTTAGGAGCCCCGGAAGGGGCCTACGAGCAGTACTTC.